The clone carrying this TCR beta chain has just a few counts. As yet, its antigen is unknown. The data are from a study of T cell repertoires in cytomegalovirus infection. TCRdb fed the reads into MiXCR, producing one record per CDR3 protein. The repertoire holds hundreds of thousands of distinct CDR3 sequences, with 42% as singletons. The CDR3 extends over 13 amino acids. The germline CDR1 and CDR2 sequences are LGHDT and YNNKEL (reference sequence). Trimming pared 0 bases from V and 7 bases from J, leaving 10 bases between. Points from the study as a whole: HLA-C-restricted CMV clonotypes gave the most frequent clonotype in two of eight donors.

The material was cultured PBMCs, obtained from culture after CMV antigen stimulation. V is TRBV3-1 and J is TRBJ2-7; D tentatively reads TRBD1 or TRBD2 (5 bases each). The TCR originated in a human donor in good health (CMV status not recorded). Some clones in this sample may be carry-over from other donors' samples. CDR3 residues: CASSQDHRREQYF. In nucleotides, the CDR3 is TGTGCCAGCAGCCAAGATCACAGGAGGGAGCAGTACTTC.